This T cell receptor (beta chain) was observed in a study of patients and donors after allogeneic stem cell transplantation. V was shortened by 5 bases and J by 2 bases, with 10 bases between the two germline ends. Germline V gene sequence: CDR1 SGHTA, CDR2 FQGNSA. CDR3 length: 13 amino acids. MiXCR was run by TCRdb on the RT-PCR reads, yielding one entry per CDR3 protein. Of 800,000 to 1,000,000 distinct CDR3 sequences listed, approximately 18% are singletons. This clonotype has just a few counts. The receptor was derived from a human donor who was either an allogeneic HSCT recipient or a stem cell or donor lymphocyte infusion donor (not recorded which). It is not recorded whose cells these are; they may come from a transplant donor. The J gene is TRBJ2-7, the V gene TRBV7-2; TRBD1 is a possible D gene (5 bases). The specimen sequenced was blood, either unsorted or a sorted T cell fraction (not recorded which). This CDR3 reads CASSLQEPYEQYF. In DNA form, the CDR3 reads TGTGCCAGCAGCCTACAGGAACCCTACGAGCAGTACTTC. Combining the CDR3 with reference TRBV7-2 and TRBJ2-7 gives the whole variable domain GAGVSQSPSNKVTEKGKDVELRCDPISGHTALYWYRQSLGQGLEFLIYFQGNSAPDKSGLPSDRFSAERTGGSVSTLTIQRTQQEDSAVYLCASSLQEPYEQYFGPGTRLTVT.